Below are 3 T cell receptor beta chains sequenced from a single sample in a study of blood T cell repertoires in COVID-19. The repertoire was sequenced with immunoSEQ multiplex PCR; TCRdb's copy has only in-frame clones and lacks some. The sample yields more than 250,000 clones, about 83% seen once. The sequenced material came from PBMCs or T cells enriched from blood (not recorded which). These receptors were collected from a middle-aged woman who had recovered from COVID-19.

This chain joins TRBV7-9 and TRBJ1-1, with 9 positions matching TRBD1. The V gene end was trimmed by 5 bases and the J gene end by 7 bases; junction bases not matched to a gene: 5. The germline gives CDR1 SEHNR, CDR2 FQNEAQ (reference sequence). The CDR3 covers 13 residues. For the CDR3, the DNA is TGTGCCAGCAGCCGGGACAGGGCGGTTGAAGCTTTCTTT. Its translation: CASSRDRAVEAFF.

The genes are TRBV18 and TRBJ1-6; 10 positions agree with TRBD1. Germline V CDR1 and CDR2: KGHSH, LQKENI. CDR3 length: 15 amino acids. V was clipped by 3 bases and J by 10 bases; unmatched bases: 6. This CDR3 is CASSPPGQGSSPLHF. As DNA, the CDR3 is TGTGCCAGCTCACCTCCGGGACAGGGGAGCTCACCCCTCCACTTT.

The gene calls are TRBV29-1 and TRBJ1-2; D is possibly TRBD1 (6 bases). With 4 bases removed from V and 6 bases from J, the gap between germline ends came to 15 bases. The germline V gene encodes CDR1 SQVTM and CDR2 ANQGSEA. CDR3 size: 13 residues. The DNA of the CDR3 is TGCAGCGTTGCACAGGGTTCCTTTCATGGCTACACCTTC. It is translated as CSVAQGSFHGYTF.